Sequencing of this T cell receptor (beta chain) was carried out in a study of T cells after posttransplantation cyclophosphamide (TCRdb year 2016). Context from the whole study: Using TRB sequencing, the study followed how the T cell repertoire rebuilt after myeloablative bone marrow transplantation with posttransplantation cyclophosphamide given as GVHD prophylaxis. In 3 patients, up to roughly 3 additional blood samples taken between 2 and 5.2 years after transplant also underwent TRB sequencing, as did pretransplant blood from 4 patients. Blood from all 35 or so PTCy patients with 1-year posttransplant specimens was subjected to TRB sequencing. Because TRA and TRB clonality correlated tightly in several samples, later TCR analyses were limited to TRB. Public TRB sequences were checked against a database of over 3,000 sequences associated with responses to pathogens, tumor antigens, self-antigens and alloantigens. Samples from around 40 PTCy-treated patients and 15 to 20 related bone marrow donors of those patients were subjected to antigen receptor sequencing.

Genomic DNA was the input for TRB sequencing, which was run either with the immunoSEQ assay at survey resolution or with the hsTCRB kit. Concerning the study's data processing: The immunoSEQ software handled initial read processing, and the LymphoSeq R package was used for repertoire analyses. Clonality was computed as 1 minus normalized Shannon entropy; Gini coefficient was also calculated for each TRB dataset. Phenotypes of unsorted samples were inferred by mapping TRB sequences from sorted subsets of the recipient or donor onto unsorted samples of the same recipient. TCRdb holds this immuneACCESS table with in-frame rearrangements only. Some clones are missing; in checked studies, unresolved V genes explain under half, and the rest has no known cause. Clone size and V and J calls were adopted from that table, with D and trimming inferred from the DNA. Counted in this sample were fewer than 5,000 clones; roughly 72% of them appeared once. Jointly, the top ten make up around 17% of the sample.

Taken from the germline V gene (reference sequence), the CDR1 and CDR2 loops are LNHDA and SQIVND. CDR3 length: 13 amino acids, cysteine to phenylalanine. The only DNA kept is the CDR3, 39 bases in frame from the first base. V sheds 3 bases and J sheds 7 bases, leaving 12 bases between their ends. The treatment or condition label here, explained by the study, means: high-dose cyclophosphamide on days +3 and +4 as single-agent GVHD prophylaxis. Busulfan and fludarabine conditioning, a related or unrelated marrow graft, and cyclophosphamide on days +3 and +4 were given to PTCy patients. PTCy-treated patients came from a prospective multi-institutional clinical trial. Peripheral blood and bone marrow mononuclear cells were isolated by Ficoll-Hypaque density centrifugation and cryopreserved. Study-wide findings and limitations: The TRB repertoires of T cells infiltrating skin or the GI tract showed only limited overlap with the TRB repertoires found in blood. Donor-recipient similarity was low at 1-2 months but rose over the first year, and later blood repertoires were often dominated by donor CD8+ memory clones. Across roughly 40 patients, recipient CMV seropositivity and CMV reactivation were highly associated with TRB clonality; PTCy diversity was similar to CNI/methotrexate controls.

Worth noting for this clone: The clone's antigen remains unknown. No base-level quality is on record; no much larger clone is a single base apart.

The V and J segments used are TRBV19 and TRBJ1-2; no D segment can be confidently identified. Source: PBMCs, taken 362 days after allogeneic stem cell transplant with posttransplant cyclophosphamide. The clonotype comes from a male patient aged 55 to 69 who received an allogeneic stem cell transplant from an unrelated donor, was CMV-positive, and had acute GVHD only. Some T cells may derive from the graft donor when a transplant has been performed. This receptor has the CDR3 CASSMAQLGGYTF. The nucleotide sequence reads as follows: TGTGCCAGTAGTATGGCACAGCTGGGTGGCTACACCTTC.